The subject of this entry is one T cell receptor (beta chain). Its antigen is still unknown. This specimen belongs to a study of graft-versus-host responses after intestinal transplantation. V was clipped by 7 bases and J by 0 bases, with 12 bases between them. The CDR3 has 15 amino acids. Germline V CDR1 and CDR2: MDHEN, SYDVKM. Using immunoSEQ multiplex PCR, the repertoire was profiled, and TCRdb retains in-frame clones only, with some absent. The table records under 100,000 clones, less than 95% of them present only once. This chain connects TRBV28 to TRBJ2-2; D perhaps matches TRBD1 (5 bases). The sequence was obtained from a human donor who was the organ donor for an intestinal transplant. The specimen was unstimulated CD4+ T cells sorted from spleen or lymph node cells, collected before transplant. CDR3 sequence (DNA): TGTGCCAGCACATCGGCAGGGCCGAACACCGGGGAGCTGTTTTTT. Amino acid sequence: CASTSAGPNTGELFF. Full variable domain (missing parts from reference TRBV28 and TRBJ2-2): DVKVTQSSRYLVKRTGEKVFLECVQDMDHENMFWYRQDPGLGLRLIYFSYDVKMKEKGDIPEGYSVSREKKERFSLILESASTNQTSMYLCASTSAGPNTGELFFGEGSRLTVL.